These T cell receptor beta chains were read from a single sample in a study of PD-L1 blockade in urothelial cancer. Generated by immunoSEQ multiplex PCR, the TCRdb table keeps only in-frame clones and is missing some. The table shows approximately 79,000 clones, with about 85% occurring only once. Sequenced material: PBMCs, taken around atezolizumab (anti-PD-L1) treatment. All receptors derive from a man aged 40-49 years with urothelial cancer. Both conserved end residues are part of each CDR3. A D gene is named only where the DNA matches it firmly. Size is omitted from some rows. Given values are once, few, many or a class for expanded clones.

j_call: TRBJ2-2; clone_size: .; v_call: TRBV28; d_call: TRBD1; cdr3_aa: CASSGGINTGELFF; cdr3_nt: TGTGCGAGTTCAGGGGGCATAAATACCGGGGAGCTGTTTTTT
j_call: TRBJ1-3; clone_size: .; v_call: TRBV30; d_call: .; cdr3_aa: CAWSPTRQAGSGNTIYF; cdr3_nt: TGTGCCTGGAGTCCTACCCGCCAGGCCGGGAGTGGAAACACCATATATTTT
j_call: TRBJ1-2; clone_size: .; v_call: TRBV5-4; d_call: TRBD1; cdr3_aa: CASSSGRGINYGYTF; cdr3_nt: TGTGCCAGCAGCTCTGGCAGGGGGATTAACTATGGCTACACCTTC
j_call: TRBJ2-7; clone_size: .; v_call: TRBV6-1; d_call: .; cdr3_aa: CASSLVRQSEQYF; cdr3_nt: TGTGCCAGCAGCCTAGTTAGGCAGAGCGAGCAGTACTTC
j_call: TRBJ2-1; clone_size: .; v_call: TRBV9; d_call: TRBD2; cdr3_aa: CASSPRLAGTSYNEQFF; cdr3_nt: TGTGCCAGCAGCCCGAGACTAGCGGGAACCTCCTACAATGAGCAGTTCTTC
j_call: TRBJ2-1; clone_size: few; v_call: TRBV9; d_call: .; cdr3_aa: CASSADNEQFF; cdr3_nt: TGTGCCAGCAGCGCCGACAATGAGCAGTTCTTC
j_call: TRBJ2-7; clone_size: .; v_call: TRBV4-3; d_call: TRBD2; cdr3_aa: CASSLGTSGTYEQYF; cdr3_nt: TGCGCCAGCAGCCTCGGGACTAGCGGTACCTACGAGCAGTACTTC
j_call: TRBJ2-7; clone_size: .; v_call: TRBV28; d_call: .; cdr3_aa: CASSFGQGIHEQYF; cdr3_nt: TGTGCCAGCAGTTTTGGGCAGGGGATCCACGAGCAGTACTTC
j_call: TRBJ2-1; clone_size: .; v_call: TRBV4-2; d_call: TRBD1; cdr3_aa: CASSRQGTGDNEQFF; cdr3_nt: TGTGCCAGCAGCCGACAAGGGACAGGGGACAATGAGCAGTTCTTC
j_call: TRBJ2-7; clone_size: .; v_call: TRBV27; d_call: TRBD2; cdr3_aa: CASSFREPGGNFYEQYF; cdr3_nt: TGTGCCAGCAGTTTCAGAGAGCCGGGGGGAAACTTCTACGAGCAGTACTTC
j_call: TRBJ2-5; clone_size: .; v_call: TRBV7-8; d_call: .; cdr3_aa: CASSPMKRETQYF; cdr3_nt: TGTGCCAGCAGCCCAATGAAGAGAGAGACCCAGTACTTC
j_call: TRBJ2-2; clone_size: once; v_call: TRBV6-5; d_call: .; cdr3_aa: CASSSLGGLNTGELFF; cdr3_nt: TGTGCCAGCAGTTCTCTCGGAGGGCTGAACACCGGGGAGCTGTTTTTT
j_call: TRBJ2-6; clone_size: few; v_call: TRBV27; d_call: TRBD1; cdr3_aa: CASIPGTAGANVLTF; cdr3_nt: TGTGCCAGTATTCCAGGGACAGCTGGGGCCAACGTCCTGACTTTC
j_call: TRBJ2-7; clone_size: .; v_call: TRBV19; d_call: TRBD1; cdr3_aa: CATARPTGQGNEQYF; cdr3_nt: TGTGCCACCGCCCGACCGACGGGACAGGGGAACGAGCAGTACTTC
j_call: TRBJ2-7; clone_size: .; v_call: TRBV14; d_call: .; cdr3_aa: CASSPQGYEQYF; cdr3_nt: TGTGCCAGCAGCCCACAGGGCTACGAGCAGTACTTC
j_call: TRBJ2-7; clone_size: .; v_call: TRBV2; d_call: TRBD2; cdr3_aa: CASREGLADTYEQYF; cdr3_nt: TGTGCCAGCAGGGAGGGACTAGCGGATACCTACGAGCAGTACTTC
j_call: TRBJ2-3; clone_size: .; v_call: TRBV4-2; d_call: .; cdr3_aa: CASSQGWRRVWTDTQYF; cdr3_nt: TGTGCCAGCAGCCAAGGATGGAGGAGGGTTTGGACAGATACGCAGTATTTT
j_call: TRBJ1-1; clone_size: .; v_call: TRBV7-9; d_call: TRBD1; cdr3_aa: CASSPFSTYRGTTEAFF; cdr3_nt: TGTGCCAGCAGCCCTTTTTCGACCTACAGGGGAACCACTGAAGCTTTCTTT
j_call: TRBJ2-2; clone_size: few; v_call: TRBV5-8; d_call: .; cdr3_aa: CASSLRVGTGELFF; cdr3_nt: TGTGCCAGCAGCTTGCGGGTTGGCACCGGGGAGCTGTTTTTT
j_call: TRBJ2-1; clone_size: .; v_call: TRBV6-4; d_call: .; cdr3_aa: CASSDSTNGEQFF; cdr3_nt: TGTGCCAGCAGTGACTCAACGAACGGGGAGCAGTTCTTC
j_call: TRBJ2-1; clone_size: .; v_call: TRBV6-1; d_call: TRBD2; cdr3_aa: CASSRGLADWEQFF; cdr3_nt: TGTGCCAGCAGCAGGGGACTAGCGGATTGGGAGCAGTTCTTC
j_call: TRBJ2-1; clone_size: .; v_call: TRBV9; d_call: .; cdr3_aa: CASTPVVSSYEQFF; cdr3_nt: TGTGCCAGCACCCCGGTAGTGTCGAGCTATGAGCAGTTCTTC
j_call: TRBJ2-3; clone_size: .; v_call: TRBV18; d_call: .; cdr3_aa: CASSPRTADTQYF; cdr3_nt: TGTGCCAGCTCACCTCGGACAGCTGATACGCAGTATTTT
j_call: TRBJ2-1; clone_size: few; v_call: TRBV5-1; d_call: .; cdr3_aa: CASSKDPSSYNEQFF; cdr3_nt: TGCGCCAGCAGCAAAGACCCTAGCTCCTACAATGAGCAGTTCTTC
j_call: TRBJ2-1; clone_size: .; v_call: TRBV20-1; d_call: .; cdr3_aa: CSAVSEQFF; cdr3_nt: TGCAGTGCTGTGAGTGAGCAGTTCTTC
j_call: TRBJ2-5; clone_size: .; v_call: TRBV6-5; d_call: TRBD2; cdr3_aa: CASGRTSGGKTQYF; cdr3_nt: TGTGCCAGCGGACGGACTAGCGGTGGGAAGACCCAGTACTTC
j_call: TRBJ1-1; clone_size: .; v_call: TRBV30; d_call: .; cdr3_aa: CAWTRGMNTEAFF; cdr3_nt: TGTGCCTGGACCCGGGGGATGAACACTGAAGCTTTCTTT
j_call: TRBJ2-7; clone_size: .; v_call: TRBV5-6; d_call: .; cdr3_aa: CASSPLLGDNSYEQYF; cdr3_nt: TGTGCCAGCAGCCCCCTTTTGGGAGACAACTCCTACGAGCAGTACTTC
j_call: TRBJ2-2; clone_size: .; v_call: TRBV11-2; d_call: TRBD2; cdr3_aa: CASIVLAGWATGELFF; cdr3_nt: TGTGCCAGCATCGTACTAGCGGGATGGGCCACCGGGGAGCTGTTTTTT
j_call: TRBJ2-7; clone_size: .; v_call: TRBV18; d_call: TRBD1; cdr3_aa: CASSPSGQGREQYF; cdr3_nt: TGTGCCAGCTCACCATCTGGACAGGGACGGGAGCAGTACTTC
j_call: TRBJ1-4; clone_size: once; v_call: TRBV5-8; d_call: TRBD1; cdr3_aa: CASIRNGGQTNEKLFF; cdr3_nt: TGTGCCAGCATCCGGAACGGGGGACAGACTAATGAAAAACTGTTTTTT
j_call: TRBJ2-7; clone_size: .; v_call: TRBV5-4; d_call: TRBD2; cdr3_aa: CASSPGGLAALPYEQYF; cdr3_nt: TGTGCCAGCAGCCCTGGAGGACTAGCGGCTCTTCCCTACGAGCAGTACTTC
j_call: TRBJ2-2; clone_size: once; v_call: TRBV1; d_call: .; cdr3_aa: CTSSQSDSHGELFF; cdr3_nt: TGCACCAGCAGCCAATCCGACTCCCACGGGGAGCTGTTTTTT
j_call: TRBJ2-1; clone_size: .; v_call: TRBV30; d_call: TRBD2; cdr3_aa: CAWRLAGGSSYNEQFF; cdr3_nt: TGTGCCTGGAGGCTTGCGGGAGGGTCCTCCTACAATGAGCAGTTCTTC
j_call: TRBJ2-1; clone_size: .; v_call: TRBV11-2; d_call: TRBD2; cdr3_aa: CASSSTSGQFNEQFF; cdr3_nt: TGTGCCAGCAGCTCGACTAGCGGACAGTTCAATGAGCAGTTCTTC
j_call: TRBJ2-7; clone_size: .; v_call: TRBV5-4; d_call: .; cdr3_aa: CASSLDQGPYEQYF; cdr3_nt: TGTGCCAGCAGCTTGGATCAGGGGCCCTACGAGCAGTACTTC
j_call: TRBJ1-2; clone_size: once; v_call: TRBV28; d_call: TRBD1; cdr3_aa: CASSLTGDFDGYTF; cdr3_nt: TGTGCCAGCAGCCTAACAGGGGACTTTGATGGCTACACCTTC
j_call: TRBJ2-3; clone_size: .; v_call: TRBV7-9; d_call: TRBD2; cdr3_aa: CASSLGASGNTDTQYF; cdr3_nt: TGTGCCAGCAGCCTGGGCGCTAGCGGGAACACAGATACGCAGTATTTT
j_call: TRBJ2-1; clone_size: .; v_call: TRBV7-2; d_call: .; cdr3_aa: CASSLGPPGAVDNEQFF; cdr3_nt: TGTGCCAGCAGCTTAGGCCCCCCAGGGGCGGTAGACAATGAGCAGTTCTTC
j_call: TRBJ1-3; clone_size: .; v_call: TRBV9; d_call: .; cdr3_aa: CASSTGGSGNTIYF; cdr3_nt: TGTGCCAGCAGTACGGGAGGGTCTGGAAACACCATATATTTT
j_call: TRBJ1-2; clone_size: .; v_call: TRBV7-8; d_call: .; cdr3_aa: CASSLARGGALRGYTF; cdr3_nt: TGTGCCAGCAGCTTAGCCAGAGGGGGGGCCCTCCGGGGCTACACCTTC
j_call: TRBJ2-1; clone_size: .; v_call: TRBV2; d_call: .; cdr3_aa: CASRDFSLNEQFF; cdr3_nt: TGTGCCAGCAGAGACTTTAGCTTAAATGAGCAGTTCTTC
j_call: TRBJ2-7; clone_size: .; v_call: TRBV7-3; d_call: .; cdr3_aa: CASSLTSERAYEQYF; cdr3_nt: TGTGCCAGCAGCTTAACTAGCGAAAGAGCCTACGAGCAGTACTTC
j_call: TRBJ2-1; clone_size: .; v_call: TRBV9; d_call: TRBD2; cdr3_aa: CASSVVGSGRTNEQFF; cdr3_nt: TGTGCCAGCAGCGTAGTAGGTAGCGGGAGGACCAATGAGCAGTTCTTC
j_call: TRBJ2-1; clone_size: once; v_call: TRBV11-3; d_call: TRBD2; cdr3_aa: CASSLDSAGVNNEQFF; cdr3_nt: TGTGCCAGCAGCTTAGATTCGGCGGGAGTTAACAATGAGCAGTTCTTC
j_call: TRBJ2-3; clone_size: .; v_call: TRBV5-1; d_call: .; cdr3_aa: CASSRDTSLRTDTQYF; cdr3_nt: TGCGCCAGCAGCCGGGACACTTCTCTCCGCACAGATACGCAGTATTTT